The rows below give T cell receptor beta chains drawn from one sample of a study of T cell repertoires in cytomegalovirus infection. Each CDR3 protein is one row after TCRdb ran MiXCR on the reads. The sample lists about a million distinct CDR3 sequences; approximately 32% were seen once. The antigens for these receptors are not known. This specimen consisted of cultured CD8+ T cells from PBMCs, obtained from culture after CMV antigen stimulation. These receptors were obtained from a human donor in good health (CMV status not recorded). Some clones in this sample may be carry-over from other donors' samples. Each CDR3 is given with its conserved first and last residue. Expanded clones are given a class, and other clones once, few, many or no size at all.

TRBV12-3/TRBV12-4	many	TRBJ1-6	CASSFLGVNSPLHF
TRBV12-3/TRBV12-4	many	TRBJ1-2	CASSPTGGFGYTF
TRBV7-9	few	TRBJ1-3	CASHRQVRGNTIYF
TRBV6-1	.	TRBJ2-2	CASSKWDYTGELFF
TRBV28	.	TRBJ1-1	CASSLSGYVVNTEAFF
TRBV28	.	TRBJ1-1	CASSFPGGSFPEAFF
TRBV6-2/TRBV6-3	few	TRBJ1-2	CASSYSLTDGNLGYTF
TRBV6-1	few	TRBJ1-1	CASSPFAGGRGFMNTEAFF
TRBV5-1	.	TRBJ2-3	CASKTGTSDHTDTQYF
TRBV7-8	many	TRBJ2-7	CASSRRRVDEQYF
TRBV6-5	.	TRBJ2-2	CASSYRGFGGGAGELFF
TRBV12-3/TRBV12-4	.	TRBJ2-3	CASSSSRWTSTDTQYF
TRBV29-1	once	TRBJ1-1	CSVEDNTEAFF
TRBV7-3	many	TRBJ2-2	CASSSLTSGGTGELFF
TRBV5-1	.	TRBJ2-2	CASSPLNRVLPGELFF
TRBV7-8	many	TRBJ2-7	CASSPPLAVEQYF